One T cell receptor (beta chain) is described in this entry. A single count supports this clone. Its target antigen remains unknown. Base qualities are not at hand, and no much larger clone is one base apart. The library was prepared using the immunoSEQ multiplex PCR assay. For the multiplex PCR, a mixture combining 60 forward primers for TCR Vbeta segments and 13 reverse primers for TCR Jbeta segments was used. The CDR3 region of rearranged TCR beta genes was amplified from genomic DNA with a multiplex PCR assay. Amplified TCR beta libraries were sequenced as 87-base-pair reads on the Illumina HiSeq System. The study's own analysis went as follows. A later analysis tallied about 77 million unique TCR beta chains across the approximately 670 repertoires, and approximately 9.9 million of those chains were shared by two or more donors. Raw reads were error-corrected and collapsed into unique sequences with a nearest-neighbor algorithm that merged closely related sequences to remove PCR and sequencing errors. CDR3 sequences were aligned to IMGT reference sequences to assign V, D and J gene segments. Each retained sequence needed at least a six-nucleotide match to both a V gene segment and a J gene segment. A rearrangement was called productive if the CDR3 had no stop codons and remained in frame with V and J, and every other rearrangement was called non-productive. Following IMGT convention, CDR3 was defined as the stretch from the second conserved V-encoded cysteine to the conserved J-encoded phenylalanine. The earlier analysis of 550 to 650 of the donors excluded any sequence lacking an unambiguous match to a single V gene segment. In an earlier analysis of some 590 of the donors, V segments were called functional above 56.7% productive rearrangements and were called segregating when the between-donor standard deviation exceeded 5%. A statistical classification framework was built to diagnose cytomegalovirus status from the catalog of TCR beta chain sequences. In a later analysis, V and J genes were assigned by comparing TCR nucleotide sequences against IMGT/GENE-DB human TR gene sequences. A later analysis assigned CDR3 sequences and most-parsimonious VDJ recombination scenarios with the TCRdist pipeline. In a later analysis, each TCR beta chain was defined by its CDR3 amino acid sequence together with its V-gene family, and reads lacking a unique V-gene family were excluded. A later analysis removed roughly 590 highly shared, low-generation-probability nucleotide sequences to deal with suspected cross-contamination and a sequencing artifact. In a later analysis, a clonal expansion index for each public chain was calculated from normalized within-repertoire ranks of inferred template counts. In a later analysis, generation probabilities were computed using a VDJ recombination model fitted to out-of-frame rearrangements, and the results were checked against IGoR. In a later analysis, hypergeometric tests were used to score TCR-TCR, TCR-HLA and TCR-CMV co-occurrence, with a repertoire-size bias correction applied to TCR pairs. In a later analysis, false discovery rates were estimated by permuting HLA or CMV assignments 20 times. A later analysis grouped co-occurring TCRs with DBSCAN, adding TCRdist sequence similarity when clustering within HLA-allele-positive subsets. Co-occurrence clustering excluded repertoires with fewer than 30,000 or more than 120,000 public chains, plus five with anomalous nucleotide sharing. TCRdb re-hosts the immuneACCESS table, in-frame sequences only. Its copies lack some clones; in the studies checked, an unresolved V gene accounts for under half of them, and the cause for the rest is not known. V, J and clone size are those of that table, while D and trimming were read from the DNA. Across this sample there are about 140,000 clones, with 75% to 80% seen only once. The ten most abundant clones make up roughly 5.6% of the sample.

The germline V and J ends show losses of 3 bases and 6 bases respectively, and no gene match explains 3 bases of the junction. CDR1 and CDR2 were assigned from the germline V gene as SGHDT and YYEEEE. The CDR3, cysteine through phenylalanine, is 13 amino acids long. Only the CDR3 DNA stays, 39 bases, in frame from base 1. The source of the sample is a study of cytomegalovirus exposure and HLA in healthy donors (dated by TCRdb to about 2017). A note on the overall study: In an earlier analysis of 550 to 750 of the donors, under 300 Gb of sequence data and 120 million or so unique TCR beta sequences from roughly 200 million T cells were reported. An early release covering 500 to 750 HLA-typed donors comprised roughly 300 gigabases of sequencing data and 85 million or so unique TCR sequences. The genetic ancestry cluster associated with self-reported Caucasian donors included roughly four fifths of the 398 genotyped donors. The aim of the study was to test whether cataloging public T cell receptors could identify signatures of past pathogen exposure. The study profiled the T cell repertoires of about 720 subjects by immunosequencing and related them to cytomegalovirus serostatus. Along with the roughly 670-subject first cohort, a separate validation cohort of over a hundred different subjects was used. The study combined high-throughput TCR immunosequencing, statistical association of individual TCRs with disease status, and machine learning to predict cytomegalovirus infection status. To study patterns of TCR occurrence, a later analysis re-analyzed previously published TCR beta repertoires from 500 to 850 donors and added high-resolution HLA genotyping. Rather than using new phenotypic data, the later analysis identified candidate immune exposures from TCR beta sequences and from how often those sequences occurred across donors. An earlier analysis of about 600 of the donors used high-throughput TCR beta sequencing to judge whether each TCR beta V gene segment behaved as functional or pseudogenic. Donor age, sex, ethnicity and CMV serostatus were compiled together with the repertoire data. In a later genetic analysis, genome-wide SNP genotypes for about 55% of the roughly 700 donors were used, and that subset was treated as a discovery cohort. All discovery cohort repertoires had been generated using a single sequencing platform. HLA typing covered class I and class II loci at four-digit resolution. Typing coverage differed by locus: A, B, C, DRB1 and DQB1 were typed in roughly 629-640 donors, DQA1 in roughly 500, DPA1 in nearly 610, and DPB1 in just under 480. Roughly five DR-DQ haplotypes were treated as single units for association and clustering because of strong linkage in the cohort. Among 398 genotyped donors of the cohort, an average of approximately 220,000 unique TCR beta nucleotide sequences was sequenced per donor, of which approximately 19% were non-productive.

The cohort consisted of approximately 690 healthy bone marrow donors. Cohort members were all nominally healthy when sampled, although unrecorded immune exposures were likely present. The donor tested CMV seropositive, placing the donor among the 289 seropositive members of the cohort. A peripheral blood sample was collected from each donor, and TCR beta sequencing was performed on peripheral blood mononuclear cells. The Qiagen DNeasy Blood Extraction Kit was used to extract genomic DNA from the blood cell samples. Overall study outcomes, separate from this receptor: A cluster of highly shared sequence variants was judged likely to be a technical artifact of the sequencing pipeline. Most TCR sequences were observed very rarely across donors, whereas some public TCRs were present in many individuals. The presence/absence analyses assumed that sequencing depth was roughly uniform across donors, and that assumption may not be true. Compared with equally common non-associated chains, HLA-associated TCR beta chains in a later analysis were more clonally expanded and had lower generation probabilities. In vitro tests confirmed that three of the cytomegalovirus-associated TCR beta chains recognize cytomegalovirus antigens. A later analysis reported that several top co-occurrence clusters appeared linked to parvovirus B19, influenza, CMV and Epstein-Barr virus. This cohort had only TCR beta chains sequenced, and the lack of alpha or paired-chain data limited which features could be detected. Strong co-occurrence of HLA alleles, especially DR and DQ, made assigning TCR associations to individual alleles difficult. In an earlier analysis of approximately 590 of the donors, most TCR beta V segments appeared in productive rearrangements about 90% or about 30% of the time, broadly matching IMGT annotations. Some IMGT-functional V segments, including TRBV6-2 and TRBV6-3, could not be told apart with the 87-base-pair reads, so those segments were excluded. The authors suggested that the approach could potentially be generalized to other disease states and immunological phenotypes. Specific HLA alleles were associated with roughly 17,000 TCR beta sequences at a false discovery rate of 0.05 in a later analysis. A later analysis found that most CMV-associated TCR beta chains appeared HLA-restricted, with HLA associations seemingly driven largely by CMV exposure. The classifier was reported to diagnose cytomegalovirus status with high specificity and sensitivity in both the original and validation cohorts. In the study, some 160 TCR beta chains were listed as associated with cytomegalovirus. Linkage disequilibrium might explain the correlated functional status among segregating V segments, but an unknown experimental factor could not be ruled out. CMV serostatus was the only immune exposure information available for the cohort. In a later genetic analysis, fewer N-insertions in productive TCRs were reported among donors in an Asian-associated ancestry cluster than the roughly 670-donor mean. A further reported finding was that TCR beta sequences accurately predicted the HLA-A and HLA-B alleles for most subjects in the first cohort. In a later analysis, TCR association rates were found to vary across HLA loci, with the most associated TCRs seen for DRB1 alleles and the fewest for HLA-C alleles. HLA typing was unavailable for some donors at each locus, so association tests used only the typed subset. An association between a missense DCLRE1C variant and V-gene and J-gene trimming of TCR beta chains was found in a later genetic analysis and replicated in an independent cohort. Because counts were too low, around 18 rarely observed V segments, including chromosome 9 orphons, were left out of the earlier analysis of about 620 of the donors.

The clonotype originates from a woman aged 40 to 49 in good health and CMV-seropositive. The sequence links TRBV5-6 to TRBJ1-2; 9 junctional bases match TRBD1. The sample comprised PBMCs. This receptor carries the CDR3 CASSWRTGDGYTF. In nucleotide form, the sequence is TGTGCCAGCAGCTGGAGGACAGGGGATGGCTACACCTTC.